These 17 T cell receptor beta chains originate from one sample sequenced in a study of blood T cell repertoires in COVID-19. Sequencing used immunoSEQ multiplex PCR; TCRdb keeps in-frame clones, though not all of them. Of roughly 100,000 clones in the sample, roughly nine tenths were seen once. Sequencing was done on a sample of peripheral blood. The receptors originated from a man in his fifties with active COVID-19.

A few counts support this clone. V usage is TRBV7-6 and J usage is TRBJ2-2; TRBD1 matches at 8 bases. V trimming: 5 bases; J trimming: 4 bases; junction bases outside the gene matches: 9. This CDR3 has 16 residues. From germline, CDR1 is SGHVS and CDR2 FNYEAQ. The DNA for the CDR3 is TGTGCCAGCAGCCCTAGTCAGGGGGCCGGCACCGGGGAGCTGTTTTTT. This sequence encodes CASSPSQGAGTGELFF.

The chain uses TRBV6-5 and TRBJ1-1; maybe TRBD1 (6 bases). Germline V gene sequence: CDR1 MNHEY, CDR2 SVGAGI. The CDR3 loop spans 11 amino acids. V lost 7 bases, J lost 10 bases, and 13 bases lay in between. The DNA for the CDR3 is TGTGCCAGCAAGGGGGGGGATCGAGCTTTCTTT. Its protein product is CASKGGDRAFF.

This sequence joins TRBV7-2 and TRBJ1-5; D might be TRBD1 (5 bases). There are 14 residues in the CDR3. Trimming cost V 6 bases and J 0 bases, with 9 bases left between them. CDR1 is SGHTA and CDR2 is FQGNSA in the germline V gene. Here the CDR3 DNA reads TGTGCCAGCAGGGGGGGGTTTAGCAATCAGCCCCAGCATTTT. This gives the protein CASRGGFSNQPQHF.

V usage is TRBV12-2 and J usage is TRBJ2-5; the table calls TRBD1, which could not be checked here. TRBV12-2 is noted as a pseudogene. CDR3 length equals 17 residues. CDR3 in amino acids: CASRLGTGTGGWETQYF. In DNA form, the CDR3 reads TGTGCAAGTCGCTTAGGAACCGGGACAGGGGGCTGGGAGACCCAGTACTTC.

The chain recombines TRBV5-6 with TRBJ2-7; D gene uncertain. Germline V gene sequence: CDR1 SGHDT, CDR2 YYEEEE. The CDR3 is made up of 12 amino acids. V lost 3 bases to trimming and J lost 4 bases, with 8 bases between them. This chain's CDR3 is CASSSLRYEQYF. CDR3 sequence (DNA): TGTGCCAGCAGCTCCCTCCGGTACGAGCAGTACTTC.

The V call is TRBV18, the J call TRBJ1-2, with no clear D. The CDR3 has 14 amino acids. Between the trimmed V and J ends, which lost 6 bases and 6 bases, there was a span of 17 bases. Germline lookup yields CDR1 KGHSH and CDR2 LQKENI. The CDR3 spells CASSSLGVDDGYTF. CDR3 DNA: TGTGCCAGCTCGTCCCTCGGGGTTGATGATGGCTACACCTTC.

The chain's CDR3 is CASSLEGTGSSYNEQFF. The CDR3 DNA reads as TGCGCCAGCAGCTTGGAGGGGACCGGGAGCTCCTACAATGAGCAGTTCTTC. This chain connects TRBV5-1 to TRBJ2-1; tentatively, D is TRBD2 (6 bases). V was pared by 0 bases and J by 0 bases, with 13 bases between. The CDR3 totals 17 residues. The V gene's germline CDR1 is SGHRS and CDR2 YFSETQ.

This chain uses TRBV6-6 with TRBJ2-7, with a tentative D call TRBD1 (5 bases). The CDR3 spans 12 residues. V lost 5 bases, J lost 2 bases, and 7 bases lay in between. From germline, CDR1 is MNHNY and CDR2 SVGAGI (reference sequence). CDR3 DNA: TGTGCCAGCAGTAAAGGGGCCTACGAGCAGTACTTC. Translation: CASSKGAYEQYF.

The chain joins TRBV12-5 to TRBJ1-4; 7 nucleotides match TRBD1. CDR1 and CDR2 from the germline V gene are LGHNT and FRNRAP. The V and J ends lost 0 bases and 0 bases, in that order; junction bases with no gene match: 13. The CDR3 sequence is 20 residues long. Here the CDR3 DNA reads TGTGCTAGTGGTTTGGTAAGGGGGCGGCAGACAGAAGCAACTAATGAAAAACTGTTTTTT. Its translation: CASGLVRGRQTEATNEKLFF. Using reference TRBV12-5 and TRBJ1-4 for the parts outside the CDR3, the full variable domain is DARVTQTPRHKVTEMGQEVTMRCQPILGHNTVFWYRQTMMQGLELLAYFRNRAPLDDSGMPKDRFSAEMPDATLATLKIQPSEPRDSAVYFCASGLVRGRQTEATNEKLFFGSGTQLSVL.

This chain joins TRBV3-1 (or the pseudogene TRBV3-2) and TRBJ2-3, with unresolved D. The germline gives CDR1 LGHDT, CDR2 YNNKEL (reference sequence). This CDR3 is built from 16 residues. The V and J ends lost 1 base and 5 bases respectively, with 16 bases between them. This CDR3 reads CASSQVTYTQLDTQYF. CDR3 sequence (DNA): TGTGCCAGCAGCCAAGTGACATATACTCAGCTAGATACGCAGTATTTT.

The V call is TRBV12-3 or TRBV12-4, the J call TRBJ1-6, with a tentative D call TRBD1 (5 bases). This CDR3 spans 12 amino acids. Trimming removed 6 bases from V and 10 bases from J, with 10 bases in between. CDR3 sequence (DNA): TGTGCCAGCAGAAGGAGGGACTCACCCCTCCACTTT. Translated: CASRRRDSPLHF.

The chain couples TRBV27 to TRBJ2-5; D is perhaps TRBD2 (6 bases). V lost 8 bases and J lost 4, with 11 bases in between. CDR1 and CDR2 from the germline V gene are MNHEY and SMNVEV (reference sequence). This CDR3 spans 12 amino acids. CDR3 region: CASAPEGETQYF. As DNA, the CDR3 is TGTGCCAGCGCCCCGGAGGGAGAGACCCAGTACTTC.

This clone was counted once. The chain joins TRBV6-5 to TRBJ2-1, with 11 bases identical to TRBD1. The CDR3 is made up of 15 amino acids. Germline CDR1 reads MNHEY; CDR2 reads SVGAGI. J lost 8 bases, V lost 8 bases, and 11 bases had no gene match. The CDR3 sequence is CASLPGTGGRDEQFF. CDR3 coding DNA: TGTGCCAGCCTACCCGGGACAGGGGGAAGGGATGAGCAGTTCTTC.

In DNA, the CDR3 is TGTGCCAGCAGTTACCCGGGTTACACTGAAGCTTTCTTT. This gives the protein CASSYPGYTEAFF. V and J are TRBV6-6 and TRBJ1-1; D unresolved. This CDR3 is 13 amino acids long. Trimming removed 2 bases at V and 3 bases at J, with 7 bases between. Germline V gene data show CDR1 as MNHNY and CDR2 as SVGAGI (reference sequence).

The chain links TRBV5-5 to TRBJ2-7, with 10 bases identical to TRBD1. J was trimmed by 1 base and V by 3 bases; bases with no gene match: 1. The CDR3 covers 14 residues. Germline lookup yields CDR1 SGHKS and CDR2 YYEKEE (reference sequence). CDR3 in amino acids: CASSWDRGSYEQYF. CDR3 bases: TGTGCCAGCAGCTGGGACAGGGGTTCCTACGAGCAGTACTTC.

The chain couples TRBV3-1 (or the pseudogene TRBV3-2) to TRBJ2-7, with TRBD2 as a possible D gene (6 bases). CDR1 is LGHDT and CDR2 is YNNKEL in the germline V gene (reference sequence). The CDR3 runs to 15 residues. The ends were cut back, 3 bases at V and 4 bases at J, with 16 bases in the middle. CDR3 in DNA: TGTGCCAGCAGCCAGGGCCCCCGGGGGACTTACGAGCAGTACTTC. This translates into CASSQGPRGTYEQYF.

V gene TRBV29-1 combines with J gene TRBJ2-4; 9 bases agree with TRBD1. J was trimmed by 7 bases and V by 4 bases; bases with no gene match: 8. This CDR3 spans 14 amino acids. The germline gives CDR1 SQVTM, CDR2 ANQGSEA. The CDR3 sequence: CSVAYRGQENIQYF. Written as DNA, the CDR3 is TGCAGCGTTGCCTACAGGGGGCAGGAGAACATTCAGTACTTC.